What follows describes a single TCR beta chain. The source of the sample is a study of blood T cell repertoires in COVID-19. Study as a whole: Some COVID-19 samples were acute and others convalescent; all came from the United States, Italy and Spain. T cells, B-cell-depleted T cells, or PBMCs provided the cDNA or gDNA that served as material.

CDR3 length equals 14 residues. Authors' methods: Amplification of reference gene primers provided the estimated nucleated cell counts. The data were produced by immunoSEQ multiplex PCR, yet TCRdb's version contains in-frame clones alone and is incomplete. V, J and clone size were drawn from that table, and D and trimming were deduced from the DNA. The table records 150,000 to 200,000 clones, 86% of them present only once. The chain joins TRBV21-1 to TRBJ2-5; TRBD1, as called in the table, went unchecked against the DNA. TRBV21-1 is a known pseudogene. This TCR was recovered from a man in his 70s with acute or convalescent COVID-19. The sample consisted of peripheral blood. For the CDR3, the DNA is TGTGCCAGCGGAAACCGAACAGGGGAAGAGACCCAGTACTTC. It translates to CASGNRTGEETQYF.